Following are 29 T cell receptor beta chains from one sample sequenced in a study of shared clonotypes between healthy human individuals. The repertoire was sequenced with immunoSEQ multiplex PCR; TCRdb's copy has only in-frame clones and lacks some. The table includes almost 700,000 clones, about 92% detected once. In the naive CD8 group, cells lacked CD45RO and were positively selected for CCR7, so terminally differentiated effector memory CD45RA+ cells were left out. The material sequenced was naive CD8+ T cells sorted from blood. The origin of the receptors is a man under 40 in good health.

Written as DNA, the CDR3 is TGCGCCAGCAGCCTCCCGGGGCAGAACACTGAAGCTTTCTTT. Amino acids: CASSLPGQNTEAFF. The V gene is TRBV4-1, the J gene TRBJ1-1, with a weak D call TRBD1 (5 bases). The V end lost 4 bases, the J end lost 1 base, and 10 bases lay between the germline ends. The CDR3 is made up of 14 amino acids. Germline lookup yields CDR1 MGHRA and CDR2 YSYEKL.

The rearrangement joins TRBV7-9 to TRBJ2-5; TRBD1 aligns across 7 bases. Trimming at V came to 5 bases and at J to 7 bases, leaving 7 bases not matched to a gene. CDR1 and CDR2 (germline): SEHNR, FQNEAQ (reference sequence). This CDR3 has 13 residues. The CDR3: CASSDGTVGTQYF. The CDR3 nucleotides read TGTGCCAGCAGCGACGGGACAGTCGGGACCCAGTACTTC.

This clone appeared a few times. This sample also contains other DNA sequences that code for the same CDR3. V gene TRBV9 combines with J gene TRBJ2-7; D is tentatively TRBD1 or TRBD2 (5 bases each). CDR1 SGDLS and CDR2 YYNGEE come from the germline V gene. Trimming took off 4 bases at V and 2 bases at J, with 13 bases between the two ends. The CDR3 loop spans 14 amino acids. The CDR3 DNA is TGTGCCAGCAGCCCCCGGGACGTTGCCTACGAGCAGTACTTC. This encodes CASSPRDVAYEQYF. The full variable domain, completed using reference TRBV9 and TRBJ2-7, is DSGVTQTPKHLITATGQRVTLRCSPRSGDLSVYWYQQSLDQGLQFLIQYYNGEERAKGNILERFSAQQFPDLHSELNLSSLELGDSALYFCASSPRDVAYEQYFGPGTRLTVT.

The chain carries TRBV2 and TRBJ2-2; no clear D gene. Germline loops: CDR1 SNHLY, CDR2 FYNNEI. CDR3 length equals 15 residues. With 9 bases removed from V and 0 bases from J, the gap between germline ends came to 14 bases. CDR3 residues: CASGYGTANTGELFF. In DNA, the CDR3 is TGTGCCAGTGGATATGGCACCGCGAACACCGGGGAGCTGTTTTTT.

This clone was detected once. Other DNA sequences in the same sample also yield this CDR3. The V gene is TRBV28, the J gene TRBJ2-7; D is unresolved. Between the trimmed V and J ends, which lost 6 bases and 1 base, there was a span of 7 bases. CDR3 length: 12 amino acids. CDR1 MDHEN and CDR2 SYDVKM come from the germline V gene. CDR3 nucleotide sequence: TGTGCCAGCAGGGCGGTATCCTACGAGCAGTACTTC. Translation gives CASRAVSYEQYF.

The CDR3 DNA reads TGTGCCAGTAGTACCGCGGGAGTACGGCCGAGCACAGATACGCAGTATTTT. This sequence encodes CASSTAGVRPSTDTQYF. V and J are TRBV19 and TRBJ2-3; 7 nucleotides match TRBD2. Looked up from germline, CDR1 is LNHDA and CDR2 is SQIVND (reference sequence). V shed 4 bases, J shed 0 bases, and the junction held 10 bases outside the gene matches. CDR3 size: 17 residues. The whole variable domain, remainder taken from reference TRBV19 and TRBJ2-3, is DGGITQSPKYLFRKEGQNVTLSCEQNLNHDAMYWYRQDPGQGLRLIYYSQIVNDFQKGDIAEGYSVSREKKESFPLTVTSAQKNPTAFYLCASSTAGVRPSTDTQYFGPGTRLTVL.

This clone has just one count. The V gene is TRBV7-9, the J gene TRBJ2-4; D unresolved. The V end lost 7 bases, the J end lost 13 bases, and 11 bases lay between the germline ends. Germline V lookup: CDR1 SEHNR, CDR2 FQNEAQ (reference sequence). This CDR3 contains 10 residues. CDR3 loop: CASTRSPQYF. CDR3 DNA: TGTGCCAGCACCAGATCACCCCAGTACTTC.

The chain joins TRBV7-9 to TRBJ1-2; a weak D match, TRBD1 (5 bases). Trimming pared 2 bases from V and 14 bases from J, leaving 24 bases between. The CDR3 runs 15 residues. CDR1 and CDR2 (germline): SEHNR, FQNEAQ (reference sequence). Here the CDR3 DNA reads TGTGCCAGCAGCTTATTAAGGGGAAGGAACCTCTCTTGGACCTTC. As protein: CASSLLRGRNLSWTF.

The chain has TRBV27 and TRBJ2-2; 7 bases align to TRBD1. This CDR3 has 15 amino acids. The germline gives CDR1 MNHEY, CDR2 SMNVEV (reference sequence). V lost 4 bases and J lost 8; bases outside the gene matches: 10. The CDR3 region has the DNA TGTGCCAGCAGTTCTTACAGGGGTCGTGAAGGGGAGCTGTTTTTT. Its protein product is CASSSYRGREGELFF.

The CDR3, as DNA: TGTGCCAGCAGTGTTTTCCTTGGGACAGGCACCTACGAGCAGTACTTC. This encodes CASSVFLGTGTYEQYF. This chain connects TRBV6-1 to TRBJ2-7; 8 bases map to TRBD1. The germline CDR1 and CDR2 sequences are MNHNS and SASEGT. This CDR3 is built from 16 residues. V dropped 4 bases and J dropped 2; count of bases not matched to a gene: 10.

The chain has TRBV7-9 and TRBJ1-2; D is ambiguous. Germline V gives CDR1 SEHNR, CDR2 FQNEAQ (reference sequence). V was cut by 1 base and J by 9 bases, with 12 bases left in between. CDR3 length: 13 residues. The DNA for the CDR3 is TGTGCCAGCAGCTTAGGCACGGGGAAAAGCTACACCTTC. It translates to CASSLGTGKSYTF.

This rearrangement joins TRBV30 to TRBJ2-3; TRBD2 matches at 11 bases. With V trimmed by 2 bases and J by 8 bases, 9 bases remained unmatched. The CDR3 runs to 15 residues. CDR1 and CDR2 from the germline V gene are GTSNPN and SVGIG (reference sequence). The CDR3 nucleotides are TGTGCCTGGAGTTTACTAGCGGGAGATTTCTCTACGCAGTATTTT. Translated: CAWSLLAGDFSTQYF.

The chain carries TRBV7-9 and TRBJ2-7; the D gene could be TRBD1 or TRBD2 (5 bases each). In germline, CDR1 is SEHNR, CDR2 FQNEAQ (reference sequence). V lost 4 bases and J lost 2, with 9 bases in between. This CDR3 contains 13 residues. The DNA for the CDR3 is TGTGCCAGCAGCTACTGGGGGACCTACGAGCAGTACTTC. Its protein is CASSYWGTYEQYF.

V is TRBV6-5 and J is TRBJ1-2; tentatively, D is TRBD1 (6 bases). CDR3 length: 14 residues. V gave up 4 bases and J gave up 6 bases, with 15 bases separating them. The germline CDR1 and CDR2 sequences are MNHEY and SVGAGI. This CDR3 is CASSFGSEGDGYTF. CDR3 bases: TGTGCCAGCAGTTTCGGCTCGGAGGGGGATGGCTACACCTTC.

This chain connects TRBV5-1 to TRBJ2-5, with 7 bases fitting TRBD2. CDR3 size: 15 residues. The germline CDR1 and CDR2 sequences are SGHRS and YFSETQ. After removal of 1 base from V and 5 bases from J, the junction contained 8 bases not matched to a gene. CDR3 sequence: CASSLMGGMWETQYF. As DNA, the CDR3 is TGCGCCAGCAGCTTGATGGGAGGGATGTGGGAGACCCAGTACTTC. The full variable domain, in which reference TRBV5-1 and TRBJ2-5 provide the parts outside the CDR3, is KAGVTQTPRYLIKTRGQQVTLSCSPISGHRSVSWYQQTPGQGLQFLFEYFSETQRNKGNFPGRFSGRQFSNSRSEMNVSTLELGDSALYLCASSLMGGMWETQYFGPGTRLLVL.

This chain connects TRBV4-1 to TRBJ2-5, with D perhaps matching TRBD1 or TRBD2 (5 bases each). The J call may be wrong; the DNA end is better matched by TRBJ2-7. The CDR3 sequence is 17 residues long. The germline CDR1 and CDR2 sequences are MGHRA and YSYEKL. CDR3 in DNA: TGCGCCAGCAGCCAAGACAACGGGGACGAATACTCCTACGAGCAGTACTTC. Translated: CASSQDNGDEYSYEQYF.

This rearrangement joins TRBV7-9 to TRBJ2-1; D not resolved. V was trimmed by 5 bases and J by 5 bases, leaving 7 bases between them. The length of the CDR3 is 12 residues. Germline values: CDR1 SEHNR, CDR2 FQNEAQ (reference sequence). CDR3 DNA: TGTGCCAGCAGCCGAGGCGACAATGAGCAGTTCTTC. Translating it yields CASSRGDNEQFF. Using reference TRBV7-9 and TRBJ2-1 for the parts outside the CDR3, the full variable domain is DTGVSQNPRHKITKRGQNVTFRCDPISEHNRLYWYRQTLGQGPEFLTYFQNEAQLEKSRLLSDRFSAERPKGSFSTLEIQRTEQGDSAMYLCASSRGDNEQFFGPGTRLTVL.

The count of this clone is one. CDR3 in amino acids: CASSFIAGTDTQYF. The CDR3, as DNA: TGTGCCAGCAGCTTTATTGCTGGCACAGATACGCAGTATTTT. The chain carries TRBV7-9 and TRBJ2-3; D is unclear. There are 14 residues in the CDR3. CDR1 SEHNR and CDR2 FQNEAQ come from the germline V gene (reference sequence). V was trimmed by 3 bases and J by 1 base, leaving 8 bases between them.

Points on this clone: This sample includes further DNA sequences coding for the same CDR3. This sequence joins TRBV19 and TRBJ2-1; no definite D call. Trimming took 3 bases from V and 4 from J, leaving 7 bases between them. CDR3 length: 13 amino acids. Germline V gene data show CDR1 as LNHDA and CDR2 as SQIVND (reference sequence). This chain's CDR3 is CASSMWGYNEQFF. CDR3 nucleotides: TGTGCCAGTAGTATGTGGGGATACAATGAGCAGTTCTTC.

The CDR3, as DNA: TGCAGTGCTCGAACTACCGAGCAGTACTTC. Translated: CSARTTEQYF. The chain uses TRBV20-1 and TRBJ2-7, with D hard to call. Deletions cut 5 bases from V and 6 bases from J, with 8 bases between. The CDR3 runs to 10 residues. Germline V CDR1 and CDR2: DFQATT, SNEGSKA (reference sequence).

The chain is built from TRBV7-8 and TRBJ2-7; TRBD2 matches 8 bases. The CDR3 length is 16 residues. CDR1 and CDR2 (germline): SGHVS, FQNEAQ. V shed 5 bases, J shed 2 bases, and the junction held 11 bases outside the gene matches. The CDR3 nucleotides are TGTGCCAGCAGCAGATGGACTAGCCCAGTACCCTACGAGCAGTACTTC. The encoded protein is CASSRWTSPVPYEQYF.

DNA of the CDR3: TGTGCCAGCAGTTTCTCGTGGAGGGACACATACACCGGGGAGCTGTTTTTT. It encodes CASSFSWRDTYTGELFF. This sequence joins TRBV28 and TRBJ2-2, with D perhaps assigned TRBD1 or TRBD2 (6 bases each). The CDR3 loop spans 17 amino acids. In germline, CDR1 is MDHEN, CDR2 SYDVKM. Trimming removed 3 bases from V and 3 bases from J, with 17 bases in between.

The chain couples TRBV9 to TRBJ2-1; TRBD1 matches 8 bases. Trimming removed 3 bases from V and 6 bases from J; junction bases left unmatched: 5. This CDR3 region has 14 residues. The germline V gene has CDR1 SGDLS and CDR2 YYNGEE. Written as DNA, the CDR3 is TGTGCCAGCAGCGCCGGGACAGGCCTCAATGAGCAGTTCTTC. Translation gives CASSAGTGLNEQFF.

The genes are TRBV28 and TRBJ2-7; unclear D gene. The CDR3 is 12 residues long. The ends were cut back, 11 bases at V and 2 bases at J, with 13 bases in the middle. Germline V gene data show CDR1 as MDHEN and CDR2 as SYDVKM. CDR3 in DNA: TGTGCCTCCAAGGCTGGACCCTACGAGCAGTACTTC. This gives the protein CASKAGPYEQYF. Full variable domain (rest looked up from reference TRBV28 and TRBJ2-7): DVKVTQSSRYLVKRTGEKVFLECVQDMDHENMFWYRQDPGLGLRLIYFSYDVKMKEKGDIPEGYSVSREKKERFSLILESASTNQTSMYLCASKAGPYEQYFGPGTRLTVT.

J is TRBJ2-7 and V is TRBV5-8; D is perhaps TRBD2 (6 bases). The CDR3 consists of 14 residues. V lost 5 bases and J lost 1, with 13 bases in between. In germline, CDR1 is SGHTS, CDR2 YDEGEE. The CDR3 nucleotides read TGTGCCAGCAGGGTGGGAGGTGAGTCCTACGAGCAGTACTTC. Translation: CASRVGGESYEQYF.

The chain joins TRBV27 to TRBJ1-2; weak D call: TRBD1 (6 bases). The CDR3 contains 14 residues. Germline V CDR1 and CDR2: MNHEY, SMNVEV (reference sequence). V lost 6 bases and J lost 2, with 13 bases in between. This CDR3 is CASSPWGQNYGYTF. DNA for the CDR3: TGTGCCAGCAGCCCATGGGGGCAGAACTATGGCTACACCTTC.

This clone was counted a single time. CDR3 region: CASSPAGSYNEQFF. Here the CDR3 DNA reads TGTGCCAGCAGCCCAGCGGGATCCTACAATGAGCAGTTCTTC. V gene TRBV7-6 combines with J gene TRBJ2-1; 7 bases are shared with TRBD2. The CDR3 is 14 residues long. V shed 5 bases and J 1 base; nucleotides not matched to a gene: 2. Germline CDR1 and CDR2: SGHVS and FNYEAQ.

The J gene is TRBJ2-1, the V gene TRBV30; tentative D call: TRBD2 (5 bases). This CDR3 has 13 amino acids. Germline V gene sequence: CDR1 GTSNPN, CDR2 SVGIG (reference sequence). Trimming took 5 bases from V and 1 from J, leaving 9 bases between them. The CDR3 reads CAWSLASYNEQFF. The CDR3 coding sequence is TGTGCCTGGTCTCTAGCTTCCTACAATGAGCAGTTCTTC.

The chain combines TRBV21-1 with TRBJ2-2; the table gives TRBD2 as D, unverified against the DNA. TRBV21-1 is designated a pseudogene. The CDR3 contains 17 residues. The CDR3 bases are TGTGCCAGCAGCAAAGATGACGGGAGGATGTCCTTTGGGGAGCTGTTTTTT. Translation gives CASSKDDGRMSFGELFF.